The present TCR beta chain was sequenced within a study of blood T cell repertoires in COVID-19. Clones were read by immunoSEQ multiplex PCR, and TCRdb kept only the in-frame ones, dropping some. Among about 230,000 clones listed, 84% were seen once. From germline, CDR1 is SQVTM and CDR2 ANQGSEA. V gave up 7 bases and J gave up 0 bases, with 10 bases separating them. CDR3 length: 13 amino acids. The V gene is TRBV29-1, the J gene TRBJ1-3; D may be TRBD1 (5 bases). The sample consisted of peripheral blood. The receptor comes from a man in his forties or fifties who had recovered from COVID-19. CDR3 sequence (DNA): TGCAGCGCAAGAGACAGCTCTGGAAACACCATATATTTT. Translated: CSARDSSGNTIYF. Full variable domain (missing parts from reference TRBV29-1 and TRBJ1-3): SAVISQKPSRDICQRGTSLTIQCQVDSQVTMMFWYRQQPGQSLTLIATANQGSEATYESGFVIDKFPISRPNLTFSTLTVSNMSPEDSSIYLCSARDSSGNTIYFGEGSWLTVV.